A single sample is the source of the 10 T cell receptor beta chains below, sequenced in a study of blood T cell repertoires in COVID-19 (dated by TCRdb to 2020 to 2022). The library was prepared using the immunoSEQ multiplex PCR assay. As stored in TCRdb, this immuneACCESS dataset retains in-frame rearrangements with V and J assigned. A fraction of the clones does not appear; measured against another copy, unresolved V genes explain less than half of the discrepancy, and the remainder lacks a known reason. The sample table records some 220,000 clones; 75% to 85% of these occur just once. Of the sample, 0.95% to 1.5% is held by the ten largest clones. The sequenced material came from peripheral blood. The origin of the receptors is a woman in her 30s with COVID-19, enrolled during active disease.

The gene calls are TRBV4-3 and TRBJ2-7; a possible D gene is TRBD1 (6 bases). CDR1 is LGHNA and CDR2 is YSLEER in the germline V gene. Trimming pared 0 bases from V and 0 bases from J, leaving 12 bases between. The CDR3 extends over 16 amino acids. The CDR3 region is CASSQDYRASSYEQYF. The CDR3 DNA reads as TGCGCCAGCAGCCAAGATTACAGGGCCTCCTCCTACGAGCAGTACTTC.

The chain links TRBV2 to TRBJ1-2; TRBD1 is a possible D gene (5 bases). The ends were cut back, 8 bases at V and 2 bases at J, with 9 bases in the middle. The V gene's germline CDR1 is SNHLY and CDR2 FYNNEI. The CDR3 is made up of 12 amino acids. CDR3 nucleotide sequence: TGTGCCAGCGAACAGGAAAACTATGGCTACACCTTC. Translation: CASEQENYGYTF.

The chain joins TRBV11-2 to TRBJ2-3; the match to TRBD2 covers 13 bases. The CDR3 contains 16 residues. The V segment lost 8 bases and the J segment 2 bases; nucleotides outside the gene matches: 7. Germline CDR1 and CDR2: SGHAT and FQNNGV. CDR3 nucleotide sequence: TGTGCCAGCCTAGGGACTAGCGGGGCGAACACAGATACGCAGTATTTT. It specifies CASLGTSGANTDTQYF.

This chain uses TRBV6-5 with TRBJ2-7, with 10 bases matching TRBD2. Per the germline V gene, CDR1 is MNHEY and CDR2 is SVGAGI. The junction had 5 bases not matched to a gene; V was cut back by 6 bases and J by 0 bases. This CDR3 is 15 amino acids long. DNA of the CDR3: TGTGCCAGCAGGCAACTAGCGGGAAGCTCCTACGAGCAGTACTTC. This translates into CASRQLAGSSYEQYF.

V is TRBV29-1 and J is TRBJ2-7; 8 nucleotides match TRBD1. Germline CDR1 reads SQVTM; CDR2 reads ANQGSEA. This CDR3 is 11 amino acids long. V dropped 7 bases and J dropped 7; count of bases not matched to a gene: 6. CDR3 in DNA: TGCAGCGCACAGACAGGGGATGAGCAGTACTTC. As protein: CSAQTGDEQYF.

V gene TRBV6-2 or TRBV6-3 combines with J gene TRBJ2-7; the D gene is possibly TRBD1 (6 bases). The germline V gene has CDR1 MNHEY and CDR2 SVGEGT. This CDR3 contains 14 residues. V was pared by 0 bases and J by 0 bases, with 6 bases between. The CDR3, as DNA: TGTGCCAGCAGTTACTCACAGGGCTCCTACGAGCAGTACTTC. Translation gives CASSYSQGSYEQYF.

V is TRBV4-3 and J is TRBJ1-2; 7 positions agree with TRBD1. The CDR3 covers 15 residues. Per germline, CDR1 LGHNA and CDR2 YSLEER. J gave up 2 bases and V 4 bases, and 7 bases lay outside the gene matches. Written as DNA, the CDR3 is TGCGCCAGCAGCCGTGAAGGCAGGGGGAACTATGGCTACACCTTC. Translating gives CASSREGRGNYGYTF.

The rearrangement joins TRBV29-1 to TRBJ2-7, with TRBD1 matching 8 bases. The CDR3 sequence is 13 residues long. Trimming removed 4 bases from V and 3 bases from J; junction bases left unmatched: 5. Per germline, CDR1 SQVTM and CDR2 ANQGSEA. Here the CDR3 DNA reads TGCAGCGTTGCCGGACAGGGCGACTACGAGCAGTACTTC. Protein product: CSVAGQGDYEQYF.

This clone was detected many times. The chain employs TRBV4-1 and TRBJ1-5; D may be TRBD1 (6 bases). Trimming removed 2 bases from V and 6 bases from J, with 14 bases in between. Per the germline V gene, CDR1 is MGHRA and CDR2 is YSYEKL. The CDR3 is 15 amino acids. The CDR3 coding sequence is TGCGCCAGCAGCCAATCGGGGGGGCCGGGTCAGCCCCAGCATTTT. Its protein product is CASSQSGGPGQPQHF.

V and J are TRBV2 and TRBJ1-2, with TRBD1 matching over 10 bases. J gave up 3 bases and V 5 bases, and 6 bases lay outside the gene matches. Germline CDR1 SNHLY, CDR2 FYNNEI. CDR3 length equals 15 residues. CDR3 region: CASSPRDRGDYGYTF. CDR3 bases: TGTGCCAGCAGTCCCCGGGACAGGGGAGACTATGGCTACACCTTC.